Each of the 5 T cell receptor beta chains below was sequenced from the same sample in a study of breast tumors, draining lymph nodes, adjacent tissues. Breast cancer patients provided tissue from their axillary draining lymph nodes. Via MiXCR, TCRdb re-called the multiplex PCR reads, giving one row per CDR3 protein. The table has some 170,000 distinct CDR3 sequences, about 30% seen once. The sample consisted of axillary lymph node tissue. These receptors came from a female donor with breast cancer. Some clones in this sample may be carry-over from other donors' samples.

This clonotype was seen many times. The chain uses TRBV4-3 and TRBJ2-3; TRBD1 matches 9 bases. The V and J ends lost 4 bases and 1 base, in that order; junction bases with no gene match: 6. The CDR3 has 16 residues. CDR1 LGHNA and CDR2 YSLEER come from the germline V gene. The CDR3 sequence: CASSPWTGAGTDTQYF. The CDR3 coding sequence is TGCGCCAGCAGCCCGTGGACAGGGGCTGGCACAGATACGCAGTATTTT.

In its sample, this clonotype was seen many times. This chain joins TRBV11-2 and TRBJ2-3; 10 nucleotides agree with TRBD1. Per the germline V gene, CDR1 is SGHAT and CDR2 is FQNNGV. This CDR3 has 14 residues. V was pared by 5 bases and J by 6 bases, with 5 bases of the junction left unmatched. DNA of the CDR3: TGTGCCAGCAGCCCAAGACAGGGGGCGGATACGCAGTATTTT. It yields the protein CASSPRQGADTQYF.

This clonotype has a count of ten or more. This chain links TRBV5-6 with TRBJ2-3; weak D call: TRBD2 (5 bases). Looked up from germline, CDR1 is SGHDT and CDR2 is YYEEEE. Trimming removed 4 bases from V and 8 bases from J, with 11 bases in between. The CDR3 has 12 amino acids. This chain's CDR3 is CASSIRAGTQYF. CDR3 in DNA: TGTGCCAGCAGCATTAGGGCGGGTACGCAGTATTTT.

Worth noting for this clonotype: Because the CDR3 is missing its conserved closing phenylalanine or tryptophan, this is likely a read error. The rearrangement uses TRBV2 and TRBJ2-2, with 9 bases that match TRBD1. Trimming at V came to 10 bases and at J to 3 bases, leaving 6 bases not matched to a gene. The germline V gene has CDR1 SNHLY and CDR2 FYNNEI. This CDR3 comprises 14 residues. The CDR3 loop is CAIPGDRDTGELFS. The CDR3 DNA reads TGTGCCATTCCCGGGGACAGGGACACCGGGGAGCTGTTTTCT.

This clonotype has a handful of counts. The chain joins TRBV6-5 to TRBJ2-1, with 11 bases aligning to TRBD2. The CDR3 spans 16 residues. Looked up from germline, CDR1 is MNHEY and CDR2 is SVGAGI. V shed 5 bases, J shed 6 bases, and the junction held 9 bases outside the gene matches. This chain's CDR3 is CASSPGTSGGVNEQFF. CDR3 nucleotides: TGTGCCAGCAGTCCCGGGACTAGCGGAGGGGTCAATGAGCAGTTCTTC.